Reported below is one TCR beta chain. TCR beta CDR3 region amplification was performed from RNA transcripts. Initially, a first-round RT-PCR of the TCR CDR3 employed the HTBI primer set. In TCRdb, the multiplex PCR reads were re-called with MiXCR into one record per CDR3 protein. This sample yields hundreds of thousands of distinct CDR3 sequences, of which about 14% are seen a single time; roughly 13% belongs to the top ten. CDR3 length: 13 amino acids. Trimming left V 5 bases short and J 1 base short, with 8 bases between. The germline CDR1 and CDR2 sequences are MNHEY and SVGEGT. This specimen comes from a study of T cells in Graves' hyperthyroidism and ophthalmopathy.

The chain carries TRBV6-2 or TRBV6-3 and TRBJ1-1; D ambiguous. This receptor was identified in a woman aged 35 to 49 with Graves' hyperthyroidism. The material sequenced was blood. Here the CDR3 DNA reads TGTGCCAGCAGTACTTTGAAGAACACTGAAGCTTTCTTT. Its protein is CASSTLKNTEAFF.